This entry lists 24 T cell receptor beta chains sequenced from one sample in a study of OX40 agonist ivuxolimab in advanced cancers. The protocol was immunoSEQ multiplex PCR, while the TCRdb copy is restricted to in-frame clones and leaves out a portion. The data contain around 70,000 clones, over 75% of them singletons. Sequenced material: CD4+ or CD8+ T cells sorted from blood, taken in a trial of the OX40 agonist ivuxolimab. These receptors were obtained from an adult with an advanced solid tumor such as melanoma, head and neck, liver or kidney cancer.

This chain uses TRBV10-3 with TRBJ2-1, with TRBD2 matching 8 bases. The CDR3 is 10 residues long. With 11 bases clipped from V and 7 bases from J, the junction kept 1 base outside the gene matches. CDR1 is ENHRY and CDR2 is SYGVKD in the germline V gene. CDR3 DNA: TGTGCCGCGGGGGGTAATGAGCAGTTCTTC. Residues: CAAGGNEQFF.

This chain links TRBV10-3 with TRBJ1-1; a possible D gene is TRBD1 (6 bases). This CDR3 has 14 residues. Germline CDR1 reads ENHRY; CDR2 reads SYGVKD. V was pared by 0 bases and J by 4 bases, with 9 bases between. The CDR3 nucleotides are TGTGCCATCAGTGAGTCAGGGGGGGGCACTGAAGCTTTCTTT. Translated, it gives CAISESGGGTEAFF.

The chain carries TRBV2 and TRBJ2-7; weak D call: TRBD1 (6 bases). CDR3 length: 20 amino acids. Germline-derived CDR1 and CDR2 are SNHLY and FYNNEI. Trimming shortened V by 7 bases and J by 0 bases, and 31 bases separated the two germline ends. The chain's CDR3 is CASTQVGGTTWGSSSYEQYF. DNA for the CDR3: TGTGCCAGCACTCAAGTCGGTGGGACAACATGGGGATCTAGCTCCTACGAGCAGTACTTC. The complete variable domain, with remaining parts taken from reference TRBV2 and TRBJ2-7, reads EPEVTQTPSHQVTQMGQEVILRCVPISNHLYFYWYRQILGQKVEFLVSFYNNEISEKSEIFDDQFSVERPDGSNFTLKIRSTKLEDSAMYFCASTQVGGTTWGSSSYEQYFGPGTRLTVT.

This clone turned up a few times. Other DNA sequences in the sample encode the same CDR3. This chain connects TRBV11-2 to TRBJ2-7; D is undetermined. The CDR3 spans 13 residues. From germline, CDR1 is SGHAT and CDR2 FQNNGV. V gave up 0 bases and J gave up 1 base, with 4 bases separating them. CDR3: CASSLDHSYEQYF. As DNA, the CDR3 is TGTGCCAGCAGCTTAGACCATTCCTACGAGCAGTACTTC.

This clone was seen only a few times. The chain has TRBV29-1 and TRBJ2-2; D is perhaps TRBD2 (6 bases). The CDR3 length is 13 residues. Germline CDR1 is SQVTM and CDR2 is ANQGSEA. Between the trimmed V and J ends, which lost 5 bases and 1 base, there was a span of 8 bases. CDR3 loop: CSVSRGNTGELFF. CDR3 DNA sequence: TGCAGCGTTTCGCGGGGGAACACCGGGGAGCTGTTTTTT.

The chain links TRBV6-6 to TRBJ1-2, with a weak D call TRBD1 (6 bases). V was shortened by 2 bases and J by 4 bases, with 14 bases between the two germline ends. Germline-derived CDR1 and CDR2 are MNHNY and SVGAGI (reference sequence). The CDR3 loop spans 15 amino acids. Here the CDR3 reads CASSYPEGGSYGYTF. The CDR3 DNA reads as TGTGCCAGCAGTTACCCGGAGGGGGGGTCCTATGGCTACACCTTC.

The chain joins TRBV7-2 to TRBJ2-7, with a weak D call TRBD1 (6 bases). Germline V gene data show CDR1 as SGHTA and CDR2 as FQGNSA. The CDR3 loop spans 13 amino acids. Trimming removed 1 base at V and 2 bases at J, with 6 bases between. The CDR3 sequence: CASSLGDTYEQYF. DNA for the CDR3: TGTGCCAGCAGCTTAGGGGACACCTACGAGCAGTACTTC.

CDR3 coding DNA: TGTGCCAGCAAACGGGACCGGCGGGATTCACCCCTCCACTTT. Protein product: CASKRDRRDSPLHF. The J gene is TRBJ1-6, the V gene TRBV2, with a possible D match to TRBD1 (5 bases). CDR3 length equals 14 residues. The germline V gene encodes CDR1 SNHLY and CDR2 FYNNEI. Deletions cut 7 bases from V and 8 bases from J, with 15 bases between.

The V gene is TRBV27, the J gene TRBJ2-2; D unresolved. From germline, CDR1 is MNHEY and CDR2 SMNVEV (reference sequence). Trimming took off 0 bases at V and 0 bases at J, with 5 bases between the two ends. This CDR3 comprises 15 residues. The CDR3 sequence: CASSLSPANTGELFF. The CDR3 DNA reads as TGTGCCAGCAGTTTATCCCCAGCGAACACCGGGGAGCTGTTTTTT.

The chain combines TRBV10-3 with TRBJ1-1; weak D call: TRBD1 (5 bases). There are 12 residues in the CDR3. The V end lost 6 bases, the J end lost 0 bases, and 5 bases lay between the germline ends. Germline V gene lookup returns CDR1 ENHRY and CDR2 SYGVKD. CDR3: CAIRTVNTEAFF. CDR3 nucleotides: TGTGCCATCAGGACAGTGAACACTGAAGCTTTCTTT.

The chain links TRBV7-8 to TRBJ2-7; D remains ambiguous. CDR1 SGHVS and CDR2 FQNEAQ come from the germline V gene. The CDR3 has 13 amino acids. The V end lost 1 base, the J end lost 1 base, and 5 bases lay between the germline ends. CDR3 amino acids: CASSLVQSYEQYF. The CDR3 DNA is TGTGCCAGCAGCTTAGTACAGTCCTACGAGCAGTACTTC.

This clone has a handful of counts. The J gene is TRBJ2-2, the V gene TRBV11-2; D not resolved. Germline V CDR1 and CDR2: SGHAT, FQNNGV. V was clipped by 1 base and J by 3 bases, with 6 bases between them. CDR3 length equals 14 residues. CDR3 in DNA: TGTGCCAGCAGCTTAGCCCTATACACCGGGGAGCTGTTTTTT. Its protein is CASSLALYTGELFF.

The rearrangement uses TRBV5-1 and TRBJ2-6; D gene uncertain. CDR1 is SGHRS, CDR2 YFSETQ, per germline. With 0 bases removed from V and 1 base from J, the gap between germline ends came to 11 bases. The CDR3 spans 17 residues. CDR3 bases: TGCGCCAGCAGCTTGGCCTCTCTCAGGTCTGGGGCCAACGTCCTGACTTTC. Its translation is CASSLASLRSGANVLTF.

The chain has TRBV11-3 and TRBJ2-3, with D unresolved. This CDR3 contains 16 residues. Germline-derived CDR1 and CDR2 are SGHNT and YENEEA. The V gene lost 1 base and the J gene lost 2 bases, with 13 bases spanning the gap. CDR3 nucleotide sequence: TGTGCCAGCAGCTTAGTAGGGCTCCCAGCCACAGATACGCAGTATTTT. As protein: CASSLVGLPATDTQYF.

The CDR3 coding sequence is TGCGCCAGCAGCCGGGACAGGGGGCCGGCCGGGGAGCTGTTTTTT. The encoded protein is CASSRDRGPAGELFF. The V and J genes are TRBV5-1 and TRBJ2-2, with 12 bases lining up with TRBD1. V trimming: 4 bases; J trimming: 6 bases; junction bases outside the gene matches: 4. In germline, CDR1 is SGHRS, CDR2 YFSETQ. The CDR3 extends over 15 amino acids.

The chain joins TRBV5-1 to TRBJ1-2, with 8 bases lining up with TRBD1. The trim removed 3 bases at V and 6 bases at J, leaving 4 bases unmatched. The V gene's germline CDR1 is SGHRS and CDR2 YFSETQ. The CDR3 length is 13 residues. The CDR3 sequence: CASSYQTGDGYTF. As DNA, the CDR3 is TGCGCCAGCAGCTACCAGACAGGGGATGGCTACACCTTC.

CDR3 coding DNA: TGTGCCAGTGCACTAGCAGCCCATCAAGAGACCCAGTACTTC. Translating gives CASALAAHQETQYF. The chain employs TRBV11-1 and TRBJ2-5, with a tentative D call TRBD2 (6 bases). The ends were cut back, 9 bases at V and 2 bases at J, with 16 bases in the middle. CDR3 length: 14 residues. Per germline, CDR1 SGHAT and CDR2 FQDESV (reference sequence).

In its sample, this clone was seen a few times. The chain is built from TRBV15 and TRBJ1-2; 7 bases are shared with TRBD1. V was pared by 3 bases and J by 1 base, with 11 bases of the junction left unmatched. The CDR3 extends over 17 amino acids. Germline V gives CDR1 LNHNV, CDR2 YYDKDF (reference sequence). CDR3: CATSSQPGTAFNYGYTF. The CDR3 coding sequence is TGTGCCACCAGCAGCCAACCCGGGACAGCTTTTAACTATGGCTACACCTTC.

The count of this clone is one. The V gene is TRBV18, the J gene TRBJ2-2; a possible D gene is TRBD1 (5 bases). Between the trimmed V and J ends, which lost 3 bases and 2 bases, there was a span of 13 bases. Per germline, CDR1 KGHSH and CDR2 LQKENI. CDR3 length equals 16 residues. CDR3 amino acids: CASSPSQVTNTGELFF. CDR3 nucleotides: TGTGCCAGCTCACCTTCACAGGTCACAAACACCGGGGAGCTGTTTTTT.

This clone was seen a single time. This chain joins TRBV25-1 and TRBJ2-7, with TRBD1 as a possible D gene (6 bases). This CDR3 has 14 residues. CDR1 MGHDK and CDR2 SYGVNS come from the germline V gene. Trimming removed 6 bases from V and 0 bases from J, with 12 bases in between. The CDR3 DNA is TGTGCCAGCAGGCAAACAGGGTACTCCTACGAGCAGTACTTC. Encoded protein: CASRQTGYSYEQYF.

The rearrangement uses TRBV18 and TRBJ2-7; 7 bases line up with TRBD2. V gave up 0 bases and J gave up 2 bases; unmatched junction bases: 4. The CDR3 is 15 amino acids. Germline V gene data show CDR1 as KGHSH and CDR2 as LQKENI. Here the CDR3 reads CASSPPSGATYEQYF. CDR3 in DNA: TGTGCCAGCTCACCACCAAGCGGGGCTACCTACGAGCAGTACTTC.

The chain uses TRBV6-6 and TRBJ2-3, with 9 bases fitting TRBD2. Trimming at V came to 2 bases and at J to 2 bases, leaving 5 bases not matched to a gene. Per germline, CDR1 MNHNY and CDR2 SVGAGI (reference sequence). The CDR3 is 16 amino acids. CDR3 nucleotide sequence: TGTGCCAGCAGTTACCCCCTAGCGGGGACCACAGATACGCAGTATTTT. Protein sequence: CASSYPLAGTTDTQYF.

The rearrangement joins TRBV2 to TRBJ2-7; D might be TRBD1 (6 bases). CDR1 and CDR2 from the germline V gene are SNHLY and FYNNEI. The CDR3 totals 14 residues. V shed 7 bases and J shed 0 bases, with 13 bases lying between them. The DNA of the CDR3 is TGTGCCAGCACTGGACAGCTTAGCTCCTACGAGCAGTACTTC. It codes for CASTGQLSSYEQYF.

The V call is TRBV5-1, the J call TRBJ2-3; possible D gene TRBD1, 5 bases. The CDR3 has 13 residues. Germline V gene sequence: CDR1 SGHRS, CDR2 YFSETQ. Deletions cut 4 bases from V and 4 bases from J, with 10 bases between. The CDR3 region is CASSPGFPDTQYF. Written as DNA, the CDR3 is TGCGCCAGCAGCCCAGGGTTCCCAGATACGCAGTATTTT.